The clone carrying this TCR beta chain is medium-sized (0.01 to 0.1%) by share. The data were taken from a study of control samples from healthy donors and cancer patients. V gave up 3 bases and J gave up 10 bases, with 6 bases separating them. This CDR3 region has 10 residues. The germline CDR1 and CDR2 sequences are MNHNS and SASEGT. Clones were sequenced by immunoSEQ multiplex PCR, and TCRdb holds only the in-frame ones, with some missing. Here the sample spans more than 65,000 clones, around four fifths being singletons. The sequence came from a man in his fifties or sixties in good health. This sequence joins TRBV6-1 and TRBJ1-2; D is unresolved. The sequenced sample consisted of blood. The CDR3 sequence is CASSDLAYTF. The CDR3 DNA sequence: TGTGCCAGCAGTGATCTGGCCTACACCTTC.